One and the same sample provided the 7 T cell receptor beta chains below, sequenced in a study of vaccination and CD4 T cells after COVID-19 (dated by TCRdb to between 2020 and 2023). The treatment or condition label of this sample denotes: approximately 9-day PBMC culture with coronavirus spike peptide pools or control peptides (ViraFEST assay). Receptors were amplified or captured by PCR. The instrument was an Illumina iSeq 100. DNA from cultured CD4+ T cells was subjected to TCR sequencing with the Oncomine TCR Beta short-read assay at the Johns Hopkins FTIC core. TCRdb reanalyzed the raw reads on its own, using fastp at Q25 for trimming and MiXCR for clone calling, and kept in-frame beta chains. Rows are combined by CDR3 protein, so each entry shows the most common genes and DNA. Across this sample there are roughly 16,000 distinct CDR3 sequences, with roughly 52% seen only once. The ten most abundant clones make up around 12% of the sample.

Their specific antigens are unknown. Sample: CD4+ T cells from blood, cultured in vitro. Receptor source: a human donor who had recovered from COVID-19.

The chain combines TRBV20-1 with TRBJ1-2; 10 bases are a match to TRBD1. Germline V lookup: CDR1 DFQATT, CDR2 SNEGSKA (reference sequence). V shed 3 bases and J 5 bases; nucleotides not matched to a gene: 6. CDR3 length: 14 amino acids. The CDR3 DNA follows: TGCAGTGCTAGGAACCGGGACAGGGGTTATGGCTACACCTTC. This gives the protein CSARNRDRGYGYTF.

The V and J genes are TRBV7-8 and TRBJ2-5; the match to TRBD1 covers 9 bases. Germline V gene lookup returns CDR1 SGHVS and CDR2 FQNEAQ. The CDR3 length is 14 residues. With 5 bases clipped from V and 3 bases from J, the junction kept 4 bases outside the gene matches. The CDR3 region is CASSARDREETQYF. CDR3 sequence (DNA): TGTGCCAGCAGCGCCCGGGACAGGGAAGAGACCCAGTACTTC.

The chain employs TRBV28 and TRBJ1-2; D is unresolved. The CDR3 runs 17 residues. V was pared by 6 bases and J by 3 bases, with 23 bases between. The V gene's germline CDR1 is MDHEN and CDR2 SYDVKM. CDR3: CASSLPHYRVFHYGYTF. The CDR3 DNA sequence: TGTGCCAGCAGCCTTCCCCATTATCGAGTTTTTCACTATGGCTACACCTTC.

The rearrangement joins TRBV4-3 to TRBJ1-1; 7 bases align to TRBD1. Losses at the gene ends were 0 bases for V and 3 bases for J; bases not matched to a gene: 7. CDR3 size: 16 residues. The germline V gene encodes CDR1 LGHNA and CDR2 YSLEER. The CDR3 nucleotides read TGCGCCAGCAGCCAAGAAGTAGCCAGGGGGGACACTGAAGCTTTCTTT. Protein: CASSQEVARGDTEAFF.

V and J are TRBV10-3 and TRBJ2-7; D assignment may be TRBD1 or TRBD2 (6 bases each). This CDR3 region has 13 residues. The ends were cut back, 6 bases at V and 0 bases at J, with 9 bases in the middle. Germline assignment: CDR1 ENHRY and CDR2 SYGVKD. For the CDR3, the DNA is TGTGCCATCAGGGGGGGCAGCTCCTACGAGCAGTACTTC. Amino acid sequence: CAIRGGSSYEQYF.

This chain connects TRBV20-1 to TRBJ1-6; maybe TRBD1 (6 bases). Trimming took off 3 bases at V and 2 bases at J, with 14 bases between the two ends. Germline loops: CDR1 DFQATT, CDR2 SNEGSKA (reference sequence). The CDR3 has 16 amino acids. CDR3 protein: CSARGGGGAYNSPLHF. The CDR3 DNA sequence: TGCAGTGCTAGGGGCGGCGGGGGCGCCTATAATTCACCCCTCCACTTT.

The gene calls are TRBV11-3 and TRBJ1-1, with D perhaps matching TRBD1 (5 bases). The CDR3 covers 17 residues. The V and J ends lost 1 base and 1 base respectively, with 16 bases between them. CDR1 is SGHNT, CDR2 YENEEA, per germline. Here the CDR3 DNA reads TGTGCCAGCAGCTTAGGGGGCGGTATGAGATCGAACACTGAAGCTTTCTTT. It codes for CASSLGGGMRSNTEAFF.